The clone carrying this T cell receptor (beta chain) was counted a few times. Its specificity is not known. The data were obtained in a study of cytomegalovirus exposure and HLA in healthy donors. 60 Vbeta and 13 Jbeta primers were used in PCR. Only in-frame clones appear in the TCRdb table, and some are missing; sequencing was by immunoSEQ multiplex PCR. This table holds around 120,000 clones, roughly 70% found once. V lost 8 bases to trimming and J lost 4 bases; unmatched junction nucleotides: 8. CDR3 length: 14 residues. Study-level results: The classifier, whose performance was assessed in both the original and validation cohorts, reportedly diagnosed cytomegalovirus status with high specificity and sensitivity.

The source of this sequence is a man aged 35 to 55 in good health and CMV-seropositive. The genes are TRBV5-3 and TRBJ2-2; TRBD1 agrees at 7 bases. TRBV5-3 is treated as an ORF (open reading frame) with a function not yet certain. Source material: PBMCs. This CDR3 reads CASSRGSSTGELFF. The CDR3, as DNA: TGTGCCAGCAGCAGGGGGTCGAGCACCGGGGAGCTGTTTTTT.